This T cell receptor (beta chain) is from a study of beta chain features in type 1 diabetes (dated 2018 in TCRdb). General notes on the study: Patients and healthy donors did not differ in mean age, gender distribution, total cell number or subset yield. In the study, TCRB repertoires of sorted circulating CD4+ T cell subsets from recently diagnosed type 1 diabetes patients were compared with those of matched healthy donors. Whereas all 30 or so donors provided naive and central memory subsets, regulatory and stem cell-like memory subsets were isolated from just 8 patients and about 8 healthy donors. A total of roughly 100 million sorted cells were examined across all samples, and a strong correlation was observed between cell number per subset and RNA yield.

The full study reports these points: The naive, central memory and regulatory TCRB repertoires appeared to resemble one another more closely among patients than among healthy donors. Only small numbers of individuals were included in the HLA sub-analyses, which left unresolved whether HLA type had any influence on TCRB rearrangement. A moderate but significant shortening of TCRB CDR3 length was observed in type 1 diabetes patients in all four CD4+ subsets. Shorter templates might be favored by PCR, yet because patient and control samples were amplified and corrected together, any such skew would affect both groups equally. Sequencing cDNA rather than genomic DNA could over-represent highly expressing activated cells, although activation and CD3 levels did not differ between groups. Fewer insertions and more nucleotide deletions at VDJ recombination sites were observed in patients with type 1 diabetes, implying thymic rearrangement abnormalities.

Remarks on this clone: It lacks a known antigen. Per-nucleotide qualities are absent, and no much larger clonotype sits a single base away.

The entire amount of isolated RNA was reverse transcribed using the High Capacity cDNA Reverse Transcription Kit, so the sequenced TCRB transcripts were expressed ones. Naive, central memory and regulatory T cell samples underwent deep immunoSEQ sequencing, averaging about 3.3 million total reads per sample. Sorted cells were lysed in RLT buffer, and RNA was extracted using DNase-treated RNeasy Micro or Mini kits according to cell number. To prevent cross-contamination, each cell subset was processed individually, whereas patient and healthy donor samples were processed jointly. The immunoSEQ multiplex PCR was used to amplify TCRB sequences from cDNA, generating 87-bp fragments that spanned the CDR3 region. Sequencing of the amplicons was performed on the Illumina HiSeq platform. Per the original workflow: Synthetic template baselines were used to correct PCR bias computationally, reads within Hamming distance 2 were collapsed together, and singletons that could not be merged were discarded. By aligning reads against IMGT, V, D and J genes, CDR3 length, and insertions or deletions at six rearrangement sites were assigned. Within each subset, clonotype counts were normalized to sorted cell number, and only after that were true diversity and Gini coefficients computed with the tcR R package. The overlap coefficient, calculated on TCRB nucleotide sequences, was used to quantify repertoire sharing. TCRdb stores this immuneACCESS table with in-frame sequences only. Part of the clones is absent; in the studies checked, under half of the shortfall reflects unresolved V genes, and no reason is known for the rest. V and J calls and clone size come straight from that table; D and trimming were deduced from the DNA. A total of about 240,000 clones appear in this sample, 27% of them only once. Approximately 4% of the sample rests with the top ten.

According to the germline V gene, CDR1 reads MGHRA and CDR2 reads YSYEKL. V loses 6 bases of germline sequence and J loses 2 bases, and the interval between the two ends is 13 bases. Including the terminal cysteine and phenylalanine, the CDR3 comprises 14 residues. Kept here is only the CDR3 DNA, which spans 42 bases and is read in frame from base 1. Each donor gave one peripheral blood draw, approximately 120 mL on average, collected into heparinised tubes. Using a panel that included CD45RO, CCR7, CD25, CD127, CD95 and CD27, naive, central memory, regulatory and stem cell-like memory CD4+ T cells were sorted on a BD FACSAria II. All sorted populations exceeded 95% purity. Right away, PBMCs were isolated by Lymphoprep density gradient centrifugation and were stained directly, with no culture step. So that batch effects would be minimized, each experiment stained and sorted samples in pairs, pairing one healthy donor with one patient.

The chain is assembled from TRBV4-1 and TRBJ1-1, and possibly TRBD1, on 6 matching bases. The specimen sequenced was central memory CD4+ T cells from blood. The TCR originated in a man aged 25-45 years in good health. The CDR3 here reads CASRAGGSNTEAFF. Read as DNA, the sequence is TGCGCCAGCAGGGCGGGGGGCAGTAACACTGAAGCTTTCTTT.